This T cell receptor (beta chain) stems from a study of low-dose radiotherapy and immunotherapy resistance in tumors. Study background: Primers used for first-strand cDNA, a TRAV- and TRBV-specific set, covered both alpha and beta chains.

Trimming cost V 3 bases and J 3 bases; bases outside gene matches: 6. CDR3 size: 15 residues. CDR1 and CDR2 from the germline V gene are SGDLS and YYNGEE. This clonotype appeared many times. The time point is: before trial treatment. Each eligible patient had an advanced solid tumor, and these tumors lacked tumor-infiltrating lymphocytes. A roughly 19-cycle PCR with a constant-region primer and V-primer adapter amplified TCRs. TCRdb called the reads again in MiXCR, with one record for every CDR3 protein. This sample yields about 46,000 distinct CDR3 sequences, of which about 10% are seen a single time; about 6% belongs to the top ten.

The source is a female donor with ovarian cancer. The sample consisted of PBMCs, taken before treatment. This chain uses TRBV9 with TRBJ1-2, with 9 bases that match TRBD1. The CDR3 spells CASSEGTGKDYGYTF. The CDR3 coding sequence is TGTGCCAGCAGCGAGGGGACAGGGAAGGACTATGGCTACACCTTC.